The 8 T cell receptor beta chains given below trace back to one sample, sequenced in a study of CD8 T cells in ankylosing spondylitis. Study observations and caveats: Blood of patients with ankylosing spondylitis appeared to be characterized by a TCR beta motif of several highly homologous variants.

Their recognized antigens are unknown. One entry per CDR3 protein, called by TCRdb with MiXCR from the 5' RACE reads. The sample carries some 200,000 distinct CDR3 sequences, about 7% recorded once. The sample was blood, either unsorted or a sorted T cell fraction (not recorded which). These receptor sequences come from a male donor with ankylosing spondylitis.

About this clonotype itself: A much larger clone differs from this one at a single base, so this may be a read error. The conserved phenylalanine or tryptophan is not found at the CDR3 terminus, so this likely reflects a read error. V and J are TRBV29-1 and TRBJ1-1; D unclear. This CDR3 has 12 amino acids. Trimming stripped 3 bases from V and 4 bases from J, with 9 bases between. Per the germline V gene, CDR1 is SQVTM and CDR2 is ANQGSEA. The CDR3 here is CSVEAAPTEAFS. CDR3 coding DNA: TGCAGCGTTGAGGCAGCGCCCACTGAAGCTTTCTCT.

At least ten counts were recorded for this clonotype. V and J are TRBV7-9 and TRBJ2-3; unclear D gene. The CDR3 contains 12 residues. Between the trimmed V and J ends, which lost 3 bases and 4 bases, there was a span of 5 bases. Germline V gene sequence: CDR1 SEHNR, CDR2 FQNEAQ (reference sequence). The CDR3 sequence is CASSFGSDTQYF. The CDR3 DNA reads TGTGCCAGCAGCTTCGGGTCAGATACGCAGTATTTT.

The rearrangement uses TRBV12-3 or TRBV12-4 and TRBJ2-7, with D possibly called TRBD1 or TRBD2 (5 bases each). V lost 3 bases and J lost 0, with 12 bases in between. The CDR3 consists of 15 residues. CDR3 residues: CASSFFQGPSYEQYF. CDR3 DNA: TGTGCCAGCAGTTTTTTTCAGGGACCCTCCTACGAGCAGTACTTC.

This clonotype was recorded at least ten times. V is TRBV7-2 and J is TRBJ2-7; D unresolved. The germline V gene has CDR1 SGHTA and CDR2 FQGNSA. The CDR3 loop spans 13 amino acids. V lost 1 base, J lost 6 bases, and 10 bases lay in between. DNA for the CDR3: TGTGCCAGCAGCTTAGGCCAATCCGGCGAGCAGTACTTC. It is translated as CASSLGQSGEQYF.

This clonotype was counted many times. V and J are TRBV4-2 and TRBJ1-1; D is possibly TRBD1 (5 bases). In germline, CDR1 is LGHNA, CDR2 YNFKEQ. V was trimmed by 0 bases and J by 7 bases, leaving 12 bases between them. This CDR3 contains 14 residues. For the CDR3, the DNA is TGTGCCAGCAGCCAAGAATTACAACAGGATGAAGCTTTCTTT. Translated: CASSQELQQDEAFF.

This clonotype came up many times. This chain uses TRBV4-3 with TRBJ2-4; D may match TRBD1 or TRBD2 (5 bases each). CDR3 size: 17 residues. Germline V lookup: CDR1 LGHNA, CDR2 YSLEER. V lost 0 bases to trimming and J lost 1 base, with 13 bases between them. The CDR3 nucleotides are TGCGCCAGCAGCCAAGAAGTAGCCGGGGCCGCCAAAAACATTCAGTACTTC. Its protein product is CASSQEVAGAAKNIQYF.

V usage is TRBV7-9 and J usage is TRBJ2-7; the match to TRBD1 covers 8 bases. V shed 11 bases and J 1 base; nucleotides not matched to a gene: 13. The CDR3 extends over 15 amino acids. Germline V CDR1 and CDR2: SEHNR, FQNEAQ (reference sequence). CDR3 protein: CALSNGTGYSYEQYF. The DNA of the CDR3 is TGTGCCCTAAGTAACGGGACAGGATATTCCTACGAGCAGTACTTC.

This clonotype was found many times. The chain recombines TRBV2 with TRBJ1-6; D gene unclear. The germline V gene has CDR1 SNHLY and CDR2 FYNNEI. V was trimmed by 2 bases and J by 9 bases, leaving 11 bases between them. The CDR3 contains 14 residues. CDR3 sequence (DNA): TGTGCCAGCAGTGAAAGCCTCTTTGGTTCACCCCTCCACTTT. This translates into CASSESLFGSPLHF.